These T cell receptor beta chains were read from a single sample in a study of siplizumab effects on memory and regulatory T cells. No antigen has been assigned to these receptors. Only in-frame clones appear in the TCRdb table, and some are missing; sequencing was by immunoSEQ multiplex PCR. This repertoire shows 13,000 or so clones, under 40% found once; its top ten account for about a tenth. Sequencing was performed on CFSE-low (dividing) CD8+ T cells sorted from an allogeneic mixed lymphocyte reaction. These receptors all come from a human donor in good health; the cells came from an allogeneic mixed lymphocyte reaction. Each CDR3 is given with its conserved first and last residue. The D gene is left open where the match is weak. A row's size may be missing; if present it is once, few, many or a size class.

d_call	v_call	clone_size	j_call	cdr3_aa	cdr3_nt
TRBD1	TRBV5-5	few	TRBJ2-2	CASSVGTVNTGELFF	TGTGCCAGCAGCGTGGGGACAGTGAACACCGGGGAGCTGTTTTTT
TRBD1	TRBV15	medium-sized	TRBJ1-4	CATSRTTGATNEKLFF	TGTGCCACCAGCCGGACCACAGGGGCAACTAATGAAAAACTGTTTTTT
-	TRBV5-1	many	TRBJ2-6	CAREGFSGANVLTF	TGCGCCAGAGAAGGTTTCTCTGGGGCCAACGTCCTGACTTTC
-	TRBV27	-	TRBJ2-1	CASSLLGDEQFF	TGTGCCAGCAGTTTATTGGGAGATGAGCAGTTCTTC
TRBD2	TRBV19	few	TRBJ2-3	CATQGTSGGPDTQYF	TGTGCCACCCAGGGGACTAGCGGGGGCCCCGATACGCAGTATTTT
TRBD1	TRBV4-2	few	TRBJ2-7	CASSQDMGQGYYEQYF	TGTGCCAGCAGCCAAGATATGGGACAGGGGTACTACGAGCAGTACTTC
TRBD1	TRBV19	-	TRBJ1-3	CASSKGQHNGNTIYF	TGTGCCAGTAGCAAGGGACAGCATAATGGAAACACCATATATTTT
-	TRBV27	few	TRBJ2-7	CASRLGGEQYF	TGTGCCAGCAGACTCGGGGGTGAGCAGTACTTC
-	TRBV11-2	few	TRBJ2-7	CASSGSYEQYF	TGTGCCAGCAGCGGGTCCTACGAGCAGTACTTC
-	TRBV7-9	-	TRBJ2-3	CASSLLYGQENTDTQYF	TGTGCCAGCAGCTTATTATACGGGCAGGAGAACACAGATACGCAGTATTTT
TRBD2	TRBV4-2	medium-sized	TRBJ2-1	CASSHTGGPGYEQFF	TGTGCCAGCAGCCATACGGGAGGCCCAGGGTATGAGCAGTTCTTC
-	TRBV6-5	-	TRBJ2-7	CASSYSGSYEQYF	TGTGCCAGCAGTTACTCGGGGTCCTACGAGCAGTACTTC
-	TRBV10-3	large	TRBJ1-1	CAISGQVEGENTEAFF	TGTGCCATCAGTGGCCAGGTGGAGGGGGAGAACACTGAAGCTTTCTTT
-	TRBV5-1	many	TRBJ2-3	CASSLGATSTDTQYF	TGCGCCAGCAGCTTGGGAGCGACTAGCACAGATACGCAGTATTTT
-	TRBV7-9	-	TRBJ2-7	CASSLGQGLYEQYF	TGTGCCAGCAGCTTAGGGCAGGGGTTGTACGAGCAGTACTTC
-	TRBV18	-	TRBJ2-7	CASSPPGLNEQYF	TGTGCCAGCTCACCACCCGGACTAAACGAGCAGTACTTC
-	TRBV28	-	TRBJ1-1	CASSLLLSVEAFF	TGTGCCAGCAGTTTGTTGTTGTCGGTGGAAGCTTTCTTT
-	TRBV19	-	TRBJ1-1	CASKIVAGFRSEAFF	TGTGCCAGTAAGATCGTGGCAGGGTTCCGTAGTGAAGCTTTCTTT